Listed below are T cell receptor beta chains from one sample, sequenced in a study of molecular identifiers for immune sequencing clone quantification. TCRdb recomputed calls from the PCR reads with MiXCR, one row per CDR3 protein. The data show hundreds of thousands of distinct CDR3 sequences, about a fifth seen once. Sequenced sample: naive CD8+ T cells from blood, with Jurkat cell RNA spiked in. Receptor source: a human donor in good health. Some libraries in this study had Jurkat cell RNA spiked in. CDR3s include the opening cysteine and the closing phenylalanine or tryptophan. The order of the fields is V gene, J gene, D gene, clone size, CDR3 protein, CDR3 DNA. A D gene is named only where the DNA matches it firmly. Some rows mark clone size as missing; the rest say once, few, many or name a class of expanded clone.

TRBV12-3/TRBV12-4	TRBJ1-2	-	few	CASRVTTSYGYTF	TGTGCCAGCAGAGTCACGACGAGCTATGGCTACACCTTC
TRBV30	TRBJ2-2	TRBD1	many	CAWSTTGAGELFF	TGTGCCTGGAGTACGACAGGGGCCGGGGAGCTGTTTTTT
TRBV7-9	TRBJ2-7	-	many	CASSSVRTGLDEQYF	TGTGCCAGCAGCTCGGTCCGAACAGGGTTGGACGAGCAGTACTTC
TRBV9	TRBJ2-7	TRBD2	-	CASSAPAGTSGRADSYEQYF	TGTGCCAGCAGCGCACCCGCCGGGACTAGCGGGAGGGCCGATTCGTACGAGCAGTACTTC
TRBV12-3/TRBV12-4	TRBJ2-2	-	-	CASSLVGGPGELFF	TGTGCCAGCAGTTTAGTGGGGGGCCCCGGGGAGCTGTTTTTT
TRBV3-1	TRBJ2-1	TRBD2	-	CASSQDLRDYFDEQFF	TGTGCCAGCAGCCAAGATCTTAGGGACTATTTCGATGAGCAGTTCTTC
TRBV7-9	TRBJ1-1	-	many	CASSPSLGGGNTEAFF	TGTGCCAGCAGCCCTTCTCTAGGAGGGGGTAACACTGAAGCTTTCTTT
TRBV5-6	TRBJ2-3	-	many	CASSPERGGADTQYF	TGTGCCAGCAGCCCGGAGCGAGGTGGCGCAGATACGCAGTATTTT
TRBV19	TRBJ2-7	TRBD1	many	CASSDRDYEQYF	TGTGCCAGTAGCGACAGGGACTACGAGCAGTACTTC
TRBV29-1	TRBJ2-1	-	many	CSVPKDSSYNEQFF	TGCAGCGTCCCCAAGGACAGCTCCTACAATGAGCAGTTCTTC
TRBV28	TRBJ2-4	-	few	CASSFPPVSVLAKNIQYF	TGTGCCAGCAGTTTTCCGCCGGTGTCAGTATTAGCCAAAAACATTCAGTACTTC
TRBV6-2/TRBV6-3	TRBJ2-1	-	many	CASRMFGPSTQYNEQFF	TGTGCCAGCAGAATGTTTGGACCCTCGACGCAGTACAATGAGCAGTTCTTC
TRBV20-1	TRBJ1-1	-	-	CSATPVGQGTEAFF	TGCAGTGCCACGCCTGTCGGGCAGGGAACTGAAGCTTTCTTT
TRBV27	TRBJ1-1	-	many	CASRRLANTEAFF	TGTGCCAGCAGAAGGTTGGCCAACACTGAAGCTTTCTTT
TRBV29-1	TRBJ2-7	TRBD1	many	CSVPGQGTYEQYF	TGCAGCGTTCCGGGACAGGGAACCTACGAGCAGTACTTC
TRBV11-2	TRBJ1-4	-	-	CASSLEFSTDTNEKLFF	TGTGCCAGCAGCTTAGAGTTTTCGACGGATACTAATGAAAAACTGTTTTTT
TRBV10-1	TRBJ2-7	TRBD2	-	CASSESRQAGDQYF	TGCGCCAGCAGTGAGTCACGACAAGCGGGGGATCAGTACTTC
TRBV20-1	TRBJ2-5	TRBD2	-	CSARDYGTSDETQYF	TGCAGTGCTAGAGATTACGGGACTAGCGACGAGACCCAGTACTTC
TRBV25-1	TRBJ2-7	-	few	CASSQGGGPPSYEQYF	TGTGCCAGCAGTCAGGGTGGGGGTCCCCCTAGTTACGAGCAGTACTTC
TRBV7-2	TRBJ1-1	-	-	CASSVRGAEAFF	TGTGCCAGCAGCGTCCGGGGGGCTGAAGCTTTCTTT
TRBV6-2/TRBV6-3	TRBJ2-5	TRBD2	many	CASSYVRGGGETQYF	TGTGCCAGCAGTTATGTGCGGGGGGGGGGAGAGACCCAGTACTTC
TRBV11-2	TRBJ2-3	TRBD2	many	CASSLPSGGAPDTQYF	TGTGCCAGCAGCTTACCAAGCGGGGGGGCACCAGATACGCAGTATTTT
TRBV7-6	TRBJ2-1	TRBD2	few	CASSLVRLADNEQFF	TGTGCCAGCAGCTTAGTAAGACTAGCAGACAATGAGCAGTTCTTC
TRBV3-1	TRBJ1-2	-	few	CASSQEIAGPRYGYTF	TGTGCCAGCAGCCAAGAGATTGCCGGGCCCAGGTATGGCTACACCTTC
TRBV28	TRBJ2-7	TRBD1	few	CASSPFGTGQTYEQYF	TGTGCCAGCAGTCCATTCGGGACAGGGCAAACCTACGAGCAGTACTTC
TRBV6-5	TRBJ2-7	-	many	CASSYSNLGRYEQYF	TGTGCCAGCAGTTACTCGAATCTGGGTAGATACGAGCAGTACTTC
TRBV5-6	TRBJ2-3	-	many	CASSLTAGRGPTDTQYF	TGTGCCAGCAGCTTGACGGCGGGTAGGGGCCCCACAGATACGCAGTATTTT
TRBV7-3	TRBJ2-2	-	few	CASSPAGGTGELFF	TGTGCCAGCAGCCCTGCCGGGGGCACCGGGGAGCTGTTTTTT